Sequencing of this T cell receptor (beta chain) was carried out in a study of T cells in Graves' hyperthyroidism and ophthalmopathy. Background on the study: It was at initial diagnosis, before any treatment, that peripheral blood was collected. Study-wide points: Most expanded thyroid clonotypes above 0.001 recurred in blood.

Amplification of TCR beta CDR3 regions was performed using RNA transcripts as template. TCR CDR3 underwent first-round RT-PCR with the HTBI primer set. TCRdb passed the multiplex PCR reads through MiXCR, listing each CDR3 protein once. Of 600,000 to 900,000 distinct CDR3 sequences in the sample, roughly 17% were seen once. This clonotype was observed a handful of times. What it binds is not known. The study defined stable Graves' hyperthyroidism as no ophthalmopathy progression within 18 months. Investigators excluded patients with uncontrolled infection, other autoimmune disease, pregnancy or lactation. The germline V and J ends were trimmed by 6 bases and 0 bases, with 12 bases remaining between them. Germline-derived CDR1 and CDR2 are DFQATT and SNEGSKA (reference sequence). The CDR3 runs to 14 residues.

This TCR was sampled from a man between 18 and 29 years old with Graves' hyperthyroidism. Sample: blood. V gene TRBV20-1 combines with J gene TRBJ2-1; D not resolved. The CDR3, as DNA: TGCAGTGCCGCAGGCGGTAGCTCCTACAATGAGCAGTTCTTC. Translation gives CSAAGGSSYNEQFF.